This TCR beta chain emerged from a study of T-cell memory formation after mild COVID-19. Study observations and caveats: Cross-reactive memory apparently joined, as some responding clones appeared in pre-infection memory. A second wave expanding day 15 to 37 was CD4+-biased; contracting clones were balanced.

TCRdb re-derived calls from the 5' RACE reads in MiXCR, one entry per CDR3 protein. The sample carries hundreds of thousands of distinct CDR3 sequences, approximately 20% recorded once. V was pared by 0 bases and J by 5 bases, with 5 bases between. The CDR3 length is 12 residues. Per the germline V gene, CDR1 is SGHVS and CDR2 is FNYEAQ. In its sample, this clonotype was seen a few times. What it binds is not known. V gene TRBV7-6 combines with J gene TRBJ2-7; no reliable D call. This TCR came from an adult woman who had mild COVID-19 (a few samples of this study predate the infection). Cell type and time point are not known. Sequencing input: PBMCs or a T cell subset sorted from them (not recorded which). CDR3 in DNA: TGTGCCAGCAGCTTAGCGCGACACGAGCAGTACTTC. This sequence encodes CASSLARHEQYF. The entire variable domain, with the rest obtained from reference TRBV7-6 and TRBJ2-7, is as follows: GAGVSQSPRYKVTKRGQDVALRCDPISGHVSLYWYRQALGQGPEFLTYFNYEAQQDKSGLPNDRFSAERPEGSISTLTIQRTEQRDSAMYRCASSLARHEQYFGPGTRLTVT.